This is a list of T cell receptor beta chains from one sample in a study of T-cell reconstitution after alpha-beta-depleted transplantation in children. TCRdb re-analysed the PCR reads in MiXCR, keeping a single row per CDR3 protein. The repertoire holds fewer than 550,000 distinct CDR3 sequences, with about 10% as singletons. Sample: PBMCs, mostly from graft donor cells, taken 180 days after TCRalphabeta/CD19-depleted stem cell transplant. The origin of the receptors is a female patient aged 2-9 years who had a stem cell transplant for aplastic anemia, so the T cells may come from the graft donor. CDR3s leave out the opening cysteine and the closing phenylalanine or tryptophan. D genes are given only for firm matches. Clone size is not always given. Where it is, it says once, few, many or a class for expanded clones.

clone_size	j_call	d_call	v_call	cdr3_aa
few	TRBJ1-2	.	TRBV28	ASSLPRIYGYT
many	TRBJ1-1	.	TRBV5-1	ASSPRTRDTEAF
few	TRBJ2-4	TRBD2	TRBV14	ASSPGLAGGQNIQY
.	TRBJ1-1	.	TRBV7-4	ASSMSRWDPEAF
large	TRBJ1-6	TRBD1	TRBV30	AWARGQGRSPLH
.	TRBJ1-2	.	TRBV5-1	ASRVGPTGNNYGYT
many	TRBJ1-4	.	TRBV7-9	ASSFQGTPSGKLF
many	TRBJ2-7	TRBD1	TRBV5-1	ASSWDRSSYEQY
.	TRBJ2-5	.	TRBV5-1	ASSLDLGVETQY
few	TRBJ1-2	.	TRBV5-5	ASSFDRSNYGYT
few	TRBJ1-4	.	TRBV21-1	ASSPGHPETNEKLF
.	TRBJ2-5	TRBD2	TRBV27	ASSPPVASGRPQETQY
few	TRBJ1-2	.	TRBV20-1	SARTREGLGSYT
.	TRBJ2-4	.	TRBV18	ASSPSKGKNIQY
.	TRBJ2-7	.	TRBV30	AWSVKASYEQY
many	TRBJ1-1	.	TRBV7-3	ASSPGAGVTEAF
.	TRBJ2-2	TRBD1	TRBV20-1	SAADRVVTGELF
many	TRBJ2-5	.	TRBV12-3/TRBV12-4	ASRTGTQETQY
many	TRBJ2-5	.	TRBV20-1	SASRASAKETQY
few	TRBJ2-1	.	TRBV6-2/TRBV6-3	ASRPLLDEQF
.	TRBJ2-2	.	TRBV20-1	SARGSSSLRTGELF
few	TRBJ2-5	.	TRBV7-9	ASRKGGQETQY
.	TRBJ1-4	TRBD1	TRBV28	ASSLLGQGSTNEKLF
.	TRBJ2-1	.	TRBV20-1	SARAVLYLNNEQF
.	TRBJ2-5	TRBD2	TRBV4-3	ASSRLLAGEGETQY
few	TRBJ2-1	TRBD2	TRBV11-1	ASNRGSGVDEQF
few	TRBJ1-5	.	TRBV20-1	SARDGQGNQPQH
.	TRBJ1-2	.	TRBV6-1	ASSPRGVDGYT
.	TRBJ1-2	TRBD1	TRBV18	ASSPPGRGSYGYT
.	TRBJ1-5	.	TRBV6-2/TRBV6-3	ASSYSRPGPQH
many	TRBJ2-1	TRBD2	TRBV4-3	ASSQVMREPFNEQF
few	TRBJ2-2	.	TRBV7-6	ASSLATGGPNTGELF
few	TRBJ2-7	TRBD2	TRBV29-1	SVRAGAKEQY
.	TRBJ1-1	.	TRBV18	ASSPQTLYGGTEAF
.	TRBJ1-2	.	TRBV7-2	ASSLAGNWVGYT
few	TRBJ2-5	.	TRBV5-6	ASILLGDTQETQY
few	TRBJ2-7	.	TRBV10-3	AISESRSPPGEQY
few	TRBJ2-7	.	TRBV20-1	SAHRDGAYEQY
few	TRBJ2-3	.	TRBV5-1	ASTSRSTDTQY
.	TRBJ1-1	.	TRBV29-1	SVEDRKRGTEAF
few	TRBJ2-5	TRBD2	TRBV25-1	ASAKGLAGLQETQY
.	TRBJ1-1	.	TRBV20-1	SARAQGWTEAF
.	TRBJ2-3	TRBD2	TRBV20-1	SARDPSGSGVTQY
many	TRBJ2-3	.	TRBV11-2	ASGSTDTQY
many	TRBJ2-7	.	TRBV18	ASSREGEQY
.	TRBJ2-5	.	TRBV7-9	ASSKDIQETQY
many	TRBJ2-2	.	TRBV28	ASSVLTGELF
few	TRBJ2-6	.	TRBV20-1	SARKPTGANVLT
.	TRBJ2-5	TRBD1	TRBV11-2	ASSVRTGTAQETQY
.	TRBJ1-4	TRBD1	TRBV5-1	ASSLDGQGAGNEKLF
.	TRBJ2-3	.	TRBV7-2	ASSLRPTPDTQY
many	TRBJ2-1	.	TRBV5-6	ASTLGGNNEQF
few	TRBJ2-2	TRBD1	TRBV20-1	SAARTGAGELF
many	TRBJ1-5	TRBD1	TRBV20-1	SAIDRGPEQPQH
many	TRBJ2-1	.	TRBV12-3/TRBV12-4	ASSPPESAYNEQF